The rows below give T cell receptor beta chains drawn from one sample of a study of T cells in Graves' hyperthyroidism and ophthalmopathy. TCRdb re-called the multiplex PCR reads with MiXCR, one entry per CDR3 protein. The repertoire has about 320,000 distinct CDR3 sequences, over 15% of them found once; the top ten carry 33%. Sequenced material: blood. These receptors all stem from a man aged 25 to 45 with Graves' hyperthyroidism. CDR3s include the opening cysteine and the closing phenylalanine or tryptophan. The D gene is left open where the match is weak. The size of a clone is reported for some rows only, either as once, few or many, or as a class for expanded clones.

v_call: TRBV27
j_call: TRBJ1-5
clone_size: few
d_call: TRBD1
cdr3_nt: TGTGCCAGCAGTTTAATCCAGGGGGGACAGCCCCAGCATTTT
cdr3_aa: CASSLIQGGQPQHF

v_call: TRBV11-2
j_call: TRBJ1-6
clone_size: NA
d_call: NA
cdr3_nt: TGTGCCAGCAGCTTAGGGGGGGTAGTGACCTATAATTCACCCCTCCACTTT
cdr3_aa: CASSLGGVVTYNSPLHF

v_call: TRBV20-1
j_call: TRBJ1-6
clone_size: few
d_call: NA
cdr3_nt: TGCAGTGCTAGAGATAGGGGGTTGAATTCACCCCTCCACTTT
cdr3_aa: CSARDRGLNSPLHF

v_call: TRBV13
j_call: TRBJ1-2
clone_size: few
d_call: NA
cdr3_nt: TGTGCCAGCAGCCCCCCCCCCAGGGGTTATGGCTACACCTTC
cdr3_aa: CASSPPPRGYGYTF

v_call: TRBV28
j_call: TRBJ1-3
clone_size: once
d_call: NA
cdr3_nt: TGTGCCAGCAGTTACTCTCGGGACTCTGGAAACACCATATATTTT
cdr3_aa: CASSYSRDSGNTIYF

v_call: TRBV29-1
j_call: TRBJ2-7
clone_size: many
d_call: TRBD2
cdr3_nt: TGCAGCGTTGGATACGGGACTAGCGGCTCCTACGAGCAGTACTTC
cdr3_aa: CSVGYGTSGSYEQYF

v_call: TRBV5-1
j_call: TRBJ2-1
clone_size: NA
d_call: NA
cdr3_nt: TGCGCCAGCAGCTTCCAGGGCGAGGGCAGAGTCGATGAGCAGTTCTTC
cdr3_aa: CASSFQGEGRVDEQFF

v_call: TRBV27
j_call: TRBJ1-1
clone_size: many
d_call: NA
cdr3_nt: TGTGCCAGCAGTTTATCCCCGGATAGCACTGAAGCTTTCTTT
cdr3_aa: CASSLSPDSTEAFF

v_call: TRBV2
j_call: TRBJ1-2
clone_size: many
d_call: TRBD1
cdr3_nt: TGTGCCAGCACCCAGGGGGCGCAAAGTGGCTACACCTTC
cdr3_aa: CASTQGAQSGYTF

v_call: TRBV6-2/TRBV6-3
j_call: TRBJ2-1
clone_size: NA
d_call: NA
cdr3_nt: TGTGCCAGCAGTTACCCCTATGAGCAGTTCTTC
cdr3_aa: CASSYPYEQFF

v_call: TRBV20-1
j_call: TRBJ2-5
clone_size: NA
d_call: TRBD2
cdr3_nt: TGCAGTGCTAGCGGGGGGGAAGAGACCCAGTACTTC
cdr3_aa: CSASGGEETQYF

v_call: TRBV7-8
j_call: TRBJ2-2
clone_size: many
d_call: NA
cdr3_nt: TGTGCCAGCAGCCCGATCGGGGAGCTGTTTTTT
cdr3_aa: CASSPIGELFF

v_call: TRBV6-1
j_call: TRBJ2-7
clone_size: many
d_call: TRBD2
cdr3_nt: TGTGCCAGCAGTGCTCCTTCCGGGACTAGAGGCTCCTACGAGCAGTACTTC
cdr3_aa: CASSAPSGTRGSYEQYF

v_call: TRBV19
j_call: TRBJ2-3
clone_size: NA
d_call: NA
cdr3_nt: TGTGCCAGTAGTCCAACCGGGATCCCGGGCACAGATACGCAGTATTTT
cdr3_aa: CASSPTGIPGTDTQYF

v_call: TRBV30
j_call: TRBJ2-7
clone_size: many
d_call: NA
cdr3_nt: TGTGCCTGGAGACAGGGATCCCCCTACGAGCAGTACTTC
cdr3_aa: CAWRQGSPYEQYF

v_call: TRBV7-3
j_call: TRBJ2-1
clone_size: many
d_call: NA
cdr3_nt: TGTGCCAGCAGGGTATCGGGGGAGGAGCAGTTCTTC
cdr3_aa: CASRVSGEEQFF

v_call: TRBV12-5
j_call: TRBJ2-5
clone_size: many
d_call: TRBD2
cdr3_nt: TGTGCTAGTGGTGGATGGGGGACCAGGGCGGGAGCACCAGAGACCCAGTACTTC
cdr3_aa: CASGGWGTRAGAPETQYF

v_call: TRBV7-2
j_call: TRBJ1-6
clone_size: many
d_call: NA
cdr3_nt: TGTGCCAGCAGCCCAGGCTATAATTCACCCCTCCACTTT
cdr3_aa: CASSPGYNSPLHF

v_call: TRBV6-6
j_call: TRBJ2-1
clone_size: many
d_call: TRBD2
cdr3_nt: TGTGCCAGCAGTTACCCCGGGGGACTATACAATGAGCAGTTCTTC
cdr3_aa: CASSYPGGLYNEQFF

v_call: TRBV6-1
j_call: TRBJ2-5
clone_size: many
d_call: NA
cdr3_nt: TGTGCCAGCATCAGGGCGAAACAAGAGACCCAGTACTTC
cdr3_aa: CASIRAKQETQYF

v_call: TRBV19
j_call: TRBJ2-3
clone_size: NA
d_call: NA
cdr3_nt: TGTGCCAGTACCATCGTCCTTACTAGCACAGATACGCAGTATTTT
cdr3_aa: CASTIVLTSTDTQYF

v_call: TRBV4-2
j_call: TRBJ2-1
clone_size: NA
d_call: NA
cdr3_nt: TGTGCCAGCAGCCAAGAAGCCCTAGGAACTGAGCAGTTCTTC
cdr3_aa: CASSQEALGTEQFF

v_call: TRBV6-2/TRBV6-3
j_call: TRBJ1-1
clone_size: many
d_call: NA
cdr3_nt: TGTGCCAGCAGTTACGACACTGAAGCTTTCTTT
cdr3_aa: CASSYDTEAFF

v_call: TRBV29-1
j_call: TRBJ1-3
clone_size: NA
d_call: NA
cdr3_nt: TGCAGCACCACTGACAACTCTGGAAACACCATATATTTT
cdr3_aa: CSTTDNSGNTIYF